This TCR beta chain was captured in a study of monozygotic twins with inflammatory bowel disease. Study-wide results and limits: Healthy co-twins showed greater TCRbeta diversity (inverse Simpson) than IBD patients. Patient-to-patient differences in immunosuppressive treatment may have added variability to the repertoires. Relative to healthy twins, IBD patients had fewer clonotypes in common with others, a gap that was especially apparent with disease activity.

This CDR3 contains 16 residues. Looked up from germline, CDR1 is SGHNT and CDR2 is YYREEE (reference sequence). Notes on this clonotype: Its antigen is as yet unknown.

Reprocessing the 5' RACE reads, TCRdb reports a single entry for every CDR3 protein and omits DNA. Recorded for this sample: about 130,000 distinct CDR3 sequences. The sequence was obtained from a human donor with ulcerative colitis or Crohn's disease, or a healthy co-twin of an affected twin (not recorded which). Input material: blood. The chain links TRBV5-4 to TRBJ1-6. The CDR3 region is CASSASRTPGNSPLHF.